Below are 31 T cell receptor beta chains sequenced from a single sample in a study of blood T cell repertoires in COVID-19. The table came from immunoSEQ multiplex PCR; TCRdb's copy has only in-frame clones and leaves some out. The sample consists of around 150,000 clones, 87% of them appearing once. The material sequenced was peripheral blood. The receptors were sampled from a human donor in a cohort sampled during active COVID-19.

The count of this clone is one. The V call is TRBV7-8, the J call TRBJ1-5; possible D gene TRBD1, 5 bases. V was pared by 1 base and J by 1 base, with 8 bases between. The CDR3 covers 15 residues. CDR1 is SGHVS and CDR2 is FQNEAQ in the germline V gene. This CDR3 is CASSLGQLSNQPQHF. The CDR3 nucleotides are TGTGCCAGCAGCTTAGGACAGTTGAGCAATCAGCCCCAGCATTTT.

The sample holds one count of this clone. CDR3 region: CASSSATYEQYF. The CDR3 coding sequence is TGTGCCAGTAGTAGCGCGACCTACGAGCAGTACTTC. This chain joins TRBV19 and TRBJ2-7; D is uncertain. Germline V gene sequence: CDR1 LNHDA, CDR2 SQIVND (reference sequence). V dropped 4 bases and J dropped 2 bases, with 6 bases sitting between them. The CDR3 runs 12 residues.

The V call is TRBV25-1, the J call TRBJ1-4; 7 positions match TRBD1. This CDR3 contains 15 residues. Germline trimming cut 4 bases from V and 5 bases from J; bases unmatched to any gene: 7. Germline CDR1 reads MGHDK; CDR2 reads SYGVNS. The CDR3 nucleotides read TGTGCCAGCAGTGGCGGGACAGTATTGAATGAAAAACTGTTTTTT. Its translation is CASSGGTVLNEKLFF.

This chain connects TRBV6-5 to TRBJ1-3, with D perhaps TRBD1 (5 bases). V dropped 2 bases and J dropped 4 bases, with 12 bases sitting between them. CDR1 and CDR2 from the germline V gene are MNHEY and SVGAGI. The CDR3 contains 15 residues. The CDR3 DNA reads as TGTGCCAGCAGTTACGGGCAGGGCTTCGGAAACACCATATATTTT. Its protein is CASSYGQGFGNTIYF.

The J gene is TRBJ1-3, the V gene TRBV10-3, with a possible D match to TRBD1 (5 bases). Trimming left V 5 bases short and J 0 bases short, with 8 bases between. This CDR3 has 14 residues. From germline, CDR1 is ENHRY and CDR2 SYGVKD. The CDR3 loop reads CAISQGISGNTIYF. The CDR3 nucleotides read TGTGCCATCAGTCAGGGTATCTCTGGAAACACCATATATTTT.

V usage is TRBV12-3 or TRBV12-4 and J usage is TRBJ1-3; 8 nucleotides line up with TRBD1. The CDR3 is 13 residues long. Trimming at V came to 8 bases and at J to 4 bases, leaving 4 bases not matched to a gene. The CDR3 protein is CASRQGWGNTIYF. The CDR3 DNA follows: TGTGCCAGCCGACAGGGGTGGGGAAACACCATATATTTT.

The CDR3: CASRGIWRGKYEQYF. The CDR3 DNA reads as TGTGCCAGCAGGGGTATTTGGCGCGGTAAATACGAGCAGTACTTC. V usage is TRBV28 and J usage is TRBJ2-7; D is uncertain. Trimming pared 6 bases from V and 4 bases from J, leaving 19 bases between. The germline V gene has CDR1 MDHEN and CDR2 SYDVKM. This CDR3 spans 15 amino acids. Full variable domain (outside the CDR3, taken from reference TRBV28 and TRBJ2-7): DVKVTQSSRYLVKRTGEKVFLECVQDMDHENMFWYRQDPGLGLRLIYFSYDVKMKEKGDIPEGYSVSREKKERFSLILESASTNQTSMYLCASRGIWRGKYEQYFGPGTRLTVT.

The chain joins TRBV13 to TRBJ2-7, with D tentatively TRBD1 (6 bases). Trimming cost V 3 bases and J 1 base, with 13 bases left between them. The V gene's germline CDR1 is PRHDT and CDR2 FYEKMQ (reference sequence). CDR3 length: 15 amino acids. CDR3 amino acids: CASSFRDIGSYEQYF. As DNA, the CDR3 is TGTGCCAGCAGCTTTCGGGACATTGGGTCCTACGAGCAGTACTTC.

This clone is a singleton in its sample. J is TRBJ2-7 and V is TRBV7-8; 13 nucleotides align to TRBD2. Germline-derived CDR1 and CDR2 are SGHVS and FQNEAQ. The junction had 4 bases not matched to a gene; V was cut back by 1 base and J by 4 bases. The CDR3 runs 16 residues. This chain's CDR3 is CASSLELAGGVYEQYF. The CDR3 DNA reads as TGTGCCAGCAGCTTAGAACTAGCGGGAGGGGTGTACGAGCAGTACTTC.

The CDR3 DNA reads as TGTGCCTGGAGTGTACTACTAGACTCCTACGAGCAGTACTTC. It encodes CAWSVLLDSYEQYF. The chain has TRBV30 and TRBJ2-7, with a tentative D call TRBD2 (5 bases). V was cut by 0 bases and J by 0 bases, with 9 bases left in between. CDR1 is GTSNPN, CDR2 SVGIG, per germline (reference sequence). The CDR3 has 14 amino acids.

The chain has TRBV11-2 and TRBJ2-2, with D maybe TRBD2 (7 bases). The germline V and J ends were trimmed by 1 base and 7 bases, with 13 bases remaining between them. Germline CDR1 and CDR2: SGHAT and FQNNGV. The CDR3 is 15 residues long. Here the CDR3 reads CASSLAGGRYGELFF. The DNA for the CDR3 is TGTGCCAGCAGCTTAGCCGGGGGGCGTTACGGGGAGCTGTTTTTT.

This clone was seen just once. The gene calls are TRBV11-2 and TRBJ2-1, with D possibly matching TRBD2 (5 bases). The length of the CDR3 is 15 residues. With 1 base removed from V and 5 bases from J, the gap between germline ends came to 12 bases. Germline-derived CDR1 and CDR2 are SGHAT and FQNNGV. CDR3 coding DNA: TGTGCCAGCAGCTTAGTTCGAGGGATTAACAATGAGCAGTTCTTC. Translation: CASSLVRGINNEQFF.

In nucleotides, the CDR3 is TGTGCCAGCAGTGTTTCTAGATCCTACGAGCAGTACTTC. Encoded protein: CASSVSRSYEQYF. The chain has TRBV2 and TRBJ2-7; D is undetermined. Trimming took off 4 bases at V and 1 base at J, with 8 bases between the two ends. The CDR3 is 13 residues long. Germline V CDR1 and CDR2: SNHLY, FYNNEI. The full variable domain, with the rest looked up from reference TRBV2 and TRBJ2-7, is EPEVTQTPSHQVTQMGQEVILRCVPISNHLYFYWYRQILGQKVEFLVSFYNNEISEKSEIFDDQFSVERPDGSNFTLKIRSTKLEDSAMYFCASSVSRSYEQYFGPGTRLTVT.

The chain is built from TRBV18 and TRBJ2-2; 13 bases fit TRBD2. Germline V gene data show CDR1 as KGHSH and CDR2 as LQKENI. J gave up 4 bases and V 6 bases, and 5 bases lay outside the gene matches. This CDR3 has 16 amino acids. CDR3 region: CASSRTSGGRTGELFF. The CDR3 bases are TGTGCCAGCTCCCGGACTAGCGGGGGCCGCACCGGGGAGCTGTTTTTT.

Here the CDR3 reads CASSLTVYNSPLHF. CDR3 coding DNA: TGTGCCAGCAGTCTGACAGTTTATAATTCACCCCTCCACTTT. The chain carries TRBV27 and TRBJ1-6; maybe TRBD1 (5 bases). This CDR3 spans 14 amino acids. Germline values: CDR1 MNHEY, CDR2 SMNVEV (reference sequence). Trimming removed 5 bases from V and 4 bases from J, with 9 bases in between.

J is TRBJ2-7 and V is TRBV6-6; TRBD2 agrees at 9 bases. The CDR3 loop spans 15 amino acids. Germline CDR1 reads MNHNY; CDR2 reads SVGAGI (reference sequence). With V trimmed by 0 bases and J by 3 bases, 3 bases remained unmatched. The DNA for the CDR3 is TGTGCCAGCAGTTACTCGTTAGCGGGAGACTACGAGCAGTACTTC. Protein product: CASSYSLAGDYEQYF.

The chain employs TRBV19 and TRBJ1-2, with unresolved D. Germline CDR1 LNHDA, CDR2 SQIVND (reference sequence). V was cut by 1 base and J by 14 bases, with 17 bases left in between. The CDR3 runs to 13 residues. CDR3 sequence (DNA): TGTGCCAGTAGTATAGGACCTCCTGGGCGCTGGACCTTC. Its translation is CASSIGPPGRWTF.

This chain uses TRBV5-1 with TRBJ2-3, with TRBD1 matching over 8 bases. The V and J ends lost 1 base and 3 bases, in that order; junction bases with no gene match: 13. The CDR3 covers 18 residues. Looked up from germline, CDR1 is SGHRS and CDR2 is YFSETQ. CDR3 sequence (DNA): TGCGCCAGCAGCTTGTATCCGGGACAGGCAGGACAAACAGATACGCAGTATTTT. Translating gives CASSLYPGQAGQTDTQYF.

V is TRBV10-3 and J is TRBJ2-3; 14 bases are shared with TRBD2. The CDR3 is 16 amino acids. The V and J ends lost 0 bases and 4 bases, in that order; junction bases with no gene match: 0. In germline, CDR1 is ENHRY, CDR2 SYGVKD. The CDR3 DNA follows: TGTGCCATCAGTGAGTCGACTAGCGGGGGGGCAGATACGCAGTATTTT. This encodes CAISESTSGGADTQYF.

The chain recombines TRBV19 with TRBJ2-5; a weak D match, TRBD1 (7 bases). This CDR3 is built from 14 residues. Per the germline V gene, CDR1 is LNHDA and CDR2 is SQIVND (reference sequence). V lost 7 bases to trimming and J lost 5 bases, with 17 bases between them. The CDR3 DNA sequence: TGTGCCAGTACCCAAAGCAGGGGGGCGGAGACCCAGTACTTC. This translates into CASTQSRGAETQYF.

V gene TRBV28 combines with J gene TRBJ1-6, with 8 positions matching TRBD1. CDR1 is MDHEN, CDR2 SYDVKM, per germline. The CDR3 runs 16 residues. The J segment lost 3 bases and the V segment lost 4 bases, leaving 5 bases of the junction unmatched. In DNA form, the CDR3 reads TGTGCCAGCAGTTCCCCGGGACAGGACTATAATTCACCCCTCCACTTT. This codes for CASSSPGQDYNSPLHF. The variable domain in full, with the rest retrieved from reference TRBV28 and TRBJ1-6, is DVKVTQSSRYLVKRTGEKVFLECVQDMDHENMFWYRQDPGLGLRLIYFSYDVKMKEKGDIPEGYSVSREKKERFSLILESASTNQTSMYLCASSSPGQDYNSPLHFGNGTRLTVT.

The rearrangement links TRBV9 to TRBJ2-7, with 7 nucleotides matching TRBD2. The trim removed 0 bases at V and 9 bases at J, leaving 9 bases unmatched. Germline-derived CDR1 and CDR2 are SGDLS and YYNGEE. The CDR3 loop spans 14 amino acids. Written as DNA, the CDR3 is TGTGCCAGCAGCGTAGCTGCCGCGGGGGACGGGCAGTACTTC. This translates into CASSVAAAGDGQYF.

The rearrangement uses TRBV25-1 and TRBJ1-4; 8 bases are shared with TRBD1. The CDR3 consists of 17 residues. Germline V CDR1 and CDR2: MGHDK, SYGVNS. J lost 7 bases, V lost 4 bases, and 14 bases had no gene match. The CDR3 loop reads CASSALRQGMIGEKLFF. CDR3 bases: TGTGCCAGCAGTGCCCTCCGACAGGGGATGATTGGTGAAAAACTGTTTTTT.

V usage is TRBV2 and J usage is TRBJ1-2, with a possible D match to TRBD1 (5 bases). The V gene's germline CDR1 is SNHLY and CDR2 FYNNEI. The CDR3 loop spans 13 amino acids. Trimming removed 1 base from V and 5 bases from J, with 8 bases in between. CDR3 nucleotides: TGTGCCAGCAGTGAAGACAGGAGATATGGCTACACCTTC. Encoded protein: CASSEDRRYGYTF.

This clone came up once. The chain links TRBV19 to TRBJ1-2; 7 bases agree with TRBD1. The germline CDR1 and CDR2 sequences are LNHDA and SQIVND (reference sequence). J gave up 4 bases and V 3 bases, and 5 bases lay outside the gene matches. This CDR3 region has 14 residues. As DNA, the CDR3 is TGTGCCAGTAGTATTGCGGCAGGGGGCTATGGCTACACCTTC. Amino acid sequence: CASSIAAGGYGYTF.

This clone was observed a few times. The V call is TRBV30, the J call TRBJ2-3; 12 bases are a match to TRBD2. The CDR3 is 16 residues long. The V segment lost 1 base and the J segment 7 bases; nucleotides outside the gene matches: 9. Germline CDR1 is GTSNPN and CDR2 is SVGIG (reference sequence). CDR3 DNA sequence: TGTGCCTGGAGTGGACTAGCGGGGGCTCCAACAAATACGCAGTATTTT. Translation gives CAWSGLAGAPTNTQYF.

The CDR3 sequence: CASSWGQGRNTIYF. The CDR3 region has the DNA TGTGCCAGCAGCTGGGGACAGGGGAGAAACACCATATATTTT. The V call is TRBV5-6, the J call TRBJ1-3, with 10 bases identical to TRBD1. Germline V gives CDR1 SGHDT, CDR2 YYEEEE. V lost 3 bases and J lost 5; bases outside the gene matches: 2. The CDR3 has 14 amino acids.

CDR3 nucleotides: TGCGCCAGCAGCCAAGATACAGACTATGGCTACACCTTC. It codes for CASSQDTDYGYTF. This chain connects TRBV4-1 to TRBJ1-2; D gene uncertain. The CDR3 runs 13 residues. Per the germline V gene, CDR1 is MGHRA and CDR2 is YSYEKL. V shed 0 bases and J shed 3 bases, with 5 bases lying between them.

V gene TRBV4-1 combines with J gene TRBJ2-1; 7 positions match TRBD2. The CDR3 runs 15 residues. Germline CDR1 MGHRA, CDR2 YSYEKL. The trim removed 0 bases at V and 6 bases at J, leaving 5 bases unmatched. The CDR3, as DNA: TGCGCCAGCAGCCAAGATTGGGCGGGAGTCAATGAGCAGTTCTTC. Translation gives CASSQDWAGVNEQFF.

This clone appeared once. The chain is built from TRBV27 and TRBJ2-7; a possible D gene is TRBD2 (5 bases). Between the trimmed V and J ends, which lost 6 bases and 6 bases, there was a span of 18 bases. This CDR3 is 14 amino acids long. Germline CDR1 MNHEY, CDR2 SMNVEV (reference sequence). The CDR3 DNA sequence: TGTGCCAGCAGCAACCAGGCGGGTCTAGGCGAGCAGTACTTC. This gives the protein CASSNQAGLGEQYF.

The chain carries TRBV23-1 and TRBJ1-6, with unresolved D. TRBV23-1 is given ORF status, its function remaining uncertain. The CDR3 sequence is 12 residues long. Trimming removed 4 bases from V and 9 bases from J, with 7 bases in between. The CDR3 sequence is CASSPLRSPLHF. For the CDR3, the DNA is TGCGCCAGCAGTCCCTTGCGTTCACCCCTCCACTTT.